A selection of T cell receptor beta chains follows, all from one sample in a study of vaccination and CD4 T cells after COVID-19. TCRdb used MiXCR to reprocess the PCR reads, holding one entry per CDR3 protein. In the table there are 15,000 to 20,000 distinct CDR3 sequences, 50% to 65% of which are singletons. Antigens of these TCRs are unknown. The source was CD4+ T cells from blood, cultured in vitro, collected about 7 months after SARS-CoV-2 vaccination. These receptors were taken from a human donor who had recovered from COVID-19. Each CDR3 is given with its conserved first and last residue. Fields, in order: D gene, J gene, clone size, CDR3 length, V gene, CDR3 DNA, CDR3 protein. A D gene is named only where the DNA matches it firmly. Expanded clones are given a class, and other clones once, few, many or no size at all.

d_gene: .; j_gene: TRBJ1-5; abundance: .; len: 14; v_gene: TRBV6-2/TRBV6-3; CDR3nt: TGTGCCAGCACCGGACGCAGGACTGATCAGCCCCAGCATTTT; CDR3aa: CASTGRRTDQPQHF
d_gene: TRBD2; j_gene: TRBJ2-3; abundance: .; len: 15; v_gene: TRBV5-4; CDR3nt: TGTGCCAGCAGCGCTACACCGGGACTAGCAGATACGCAGTATTTT; CDR3aa: CASSATPGLADTQYF
d_gene: .; j_gene: TRBJ1-6; abundance: .; len: 15; v_gene: TRBV6-1; CDR3nt: TGTGCCAGCAGTGAATGGGGCAGGGCAAATTCACCCCTCCACTTT; CDR3aa: CASSEWGRANSPLHF
d_gene: .; j_gene: TRBJ2-7; abundance: .; len: 15; v_gene: TRBV4-3; CDR3nt: TGCGCCAGCAGCCAGCAGGGGGGAGGATCCTACGAGCAGTACTTC; CDR3aa: CASSQQGGGSYEQYF
d_gene: TRBD2; j_gene: TRBJ2-1; abundance: once; len: 13; v_gene: TRBV20-1; CDR3nt: TGCAGTGCTAGAGTAAACTGGGACTACGGGCAGTTCTTC; CDR3aa: CSARVNWDYGQFF
d_gene: TRBD1; j_gene: TRBJ1-6; abundance: .; len: 15; v_gene: TRBV6-1; CDR3nt: TGTGCCACCTCGACAGGGGTCGGCCTAAATTCACCCCTCCACTTT; CDR3aa: CATSTGVGLNSPLHF
d_gene: TRBD1; j_gene: TRBJ1-2; abundance: .; len: 14; v_gene: TRBV6-1; CDR3nt: TGTGCCAGCAGCGCCAGACAGGGACGCTATGGCTACACCTTC; CDR3aa: CASSARQGRYGYTF
d_gene: .; j_gene: TRBJ1-1; abundance: .; len: 14; v_gene: TRBV6-5; CDR3nt: TGTGCCAGCAGTTACTCGGCAGGGCGGACTGAAGCTTTCTTT; CDR3aa: CASSYSAGRTEAFF
d_gene: .; j_gene: TRBJ2-1; abundance: .; len: 12; v_gene: TRBV24-1; CDR3nt: TGTGCCACCAGTGATTTCCCCAATGAGCAGTTCTTC; CDR3aa: CATSDFPNEQFF
d_gene: TRBD1; j_gene: TRBJ2-5; abundance: few; len: 15; v_gene: TRBV24-1; CDR3nt: TGTGCCACCAGTGATTTTCACAGGGGGGTAGAGACCCAGTACTTC; CDR3aa: CATSDFHRGVETQYF
d_gene: TRBD1; j_gene: TRBJ1-1; abundance: medium-sized; len: 16; v_gene: TRBV7-6; CDR3nt: TGTGCCAGCAGCTCCCACAGGGGGTCCGAGAACACTGAAGCTTTCTTT; CDR3aa: CASSSHRGSENTEAFF
d_gene: .; j_gene: TRBJ1-1; abundance: .; len: 13; v_gene: TRBV5-4; CDR3nt: TGTGCCAGCAGCATAGGTCCTAACGAAGCGGCTTTCTTT; CDR3aa: CASSIGPNEAAFF
d_gene: .; j_gene: TRBJ2-7; abundance: .; len: 13; v_gene: TRBV7-9; CDR3nt: TGTGCCAGCAGCTTGACCTTGGACTCGGTCTCGTACTTC; CDR3aa: CASSLTLDSVSYF
d_gene: .; j_gene: TRBJ2-7; abundance: .; len: 14; v_gene: TRBV7-2; CDR3nt: TGTGCCAGCAGCAATAATAGGGGGGGCTACGAGCAGTACTTC; CDR3aa: CASSNNRGGYEQYF
d_gene: TRBD1; j_gene: TRBJ1-2; abundance: .; len: 14; v_gene: TRBV11-3; CDR3nt: TGTGCCAGCAGCCCTGGACAGGGTAGGACCGGCTACACCTTC; CDR3aa: CASSPGQGRTGYTF
d_gene: .; j_gene: TRBJ1-1; abundance: .; len: 15; v_gene: TRBV27; CDR3nt: TGTGCCAGCAGTAGACAACAGGGCCGTGACACTGAAGCTTTCTTT; CDR3aa: CASSRQQGRDTEAFF
d_gene: .; j_gene: TRBJ1-5; abundance: .; len: 13; v_gene: TRBV29-1; CDR3nt: TGCAGCGTTGGAGCAGGACCAGATCAGCCCCAGCATTTT; CDR3aa: CSVGAGPDQPQHF
d_gene: .; j_gene: TRBJ2-7; abundance: few; len: 13; v_gene: TRBV19; CDR3nt: TGTGCCAGTAGTAGACGGGGGTCGGCCGAGCAGTACTTC; CDR3aa: CASSRRGSAEQYF
d_gene: TRBD1; j_gene: TRBJ2-7; abundance: .; len: 17; v_gene: TRBV19; CDR3nt: TGTGCCAGTAGTCCCCCACCAGCAGGGGGCCCGACCTACGAGCAGTACTTC; CDR3aa: CASSPPPAGGPTYEQYF
d_gene: TRBD2; j_gene: TRBJ2-1; abundance: few; len: 15; v_gene: TRBV20-1; CDR3nt: TGCAGTGCCAGGACTAGCGGGGGGGCCTACAATGAGCAGTTCTTC; CDR3aa: CSARTSGGAYNEQFF
d_gene: .; j_gene: TRBJ2-7; abundance: .; len: 14; v_gene: TRBV19; CDR3nt: TGTGCCAGTAGTAAGCTTTACCTGTCCTACGAGCAGTACTTC; CDR3aa: CASSKLYLSYEQYF
d_gene: .; j_gene: TRBJ1-6; abundance: few; len: 15; v_gene: TRBV2; CDR3nt: TGTGCCAGCAGTGTCGGTGGGGGTAATAATTCACCCCTCCACTTT; CDR3aa: CASSVGGGNNSPLHF